This section outlines one T cell receptor beta chain sequence together with its context. No antigen is known for it. This entry is derived from a study of PD-1 blockade in classical Hodgkin lymphoma. Background on the study: The study gave patients nivolumab 3 mg/kg intravenously every 2 weeks. Study-wide findings and caveats: In newly diagnosed patients, baseline TCR diversity was reportedly below that of healthy donors. Complete responders' diversity at baseline resembled that of newly diagnosed patients.

Every patient relapsed after autologous stem cell transplantation, and brentuximab vedotin exposure varied. Clones were sequenced by immunoSEQ multiplex PCR, and TCRdb holds only the in-frame ones, with some missing. The sample shows more than 90,000 clones, 81% of them seen only once. From germline, CDR1 is LNHDA and CDR2 SQIVND (reference sequence). V dropped 4 bases and J dropped 9 bases, with 7 bases sitting between them. The CDR3 is 11 residues long. V gene TRBV19 combines with J gene TRBJ2-1; D gene ambiguous. The material sequenced was peripheral blood mononuclear cells (PBMCs), taken before the second cycle of nivolumab. This receptor was identified in a human donor with classical Hodgkin lymphoma. The DNA of the CDR3 is TGTGCCAGTAGTAAACCGGGTGAGCAGTTCTTC. Amino acid sequence: CASSKPGEQFF.